Listed below are T cell receptor beta chains from one sample, sequenced in a study of cytomegalovirus exposure and HLA in healthy donors. The method was immunoSEQ multiplex PCR; TCRdb's version includes in-frame clones alone and lacks a portion of them. The sample lists 110,000 to 150,000 clones; over 80% were seen once. The sample taken for sequencing was PBMCs. These receptors were collected from a male donor in good health and CMV-seronegative. CDR3s include the opening cysteine and the closing phenylalanine or tryptophan. The order of the fields is V gene, clone size, J gene, D gene, CDR3 protein, CDR3 DNA. D genes are given only for firm matches. The listing skips clone size in some rows; elsewhere it reads once, few, many or a size class.

v_gene: TRBV7-3
abundance: NA
j_gene: TRBJ2-2
d_gene: TRBD1
CDR3aa: CASSLGQGAKAGELFF
CDR3nt: TGTGCCAGCAGCTTAGGACAGGGGGCAAAAGCCGGGGAGCTGTTTTTT

v_gene: TRBV6-1
abundance: NA
j_gene: TRBJ1-5
d_gene: TRBD1
CDR3aa: CASTPDRALNQPQHF
CDR3nt: TGTGCCAGCACCCCTGACAGGGCCCTCAATCAGCCCCAGCATTTT

v_gene: TRBV4-1
abundance: NA
j_gene: TRBJ2-5
d_gene: NA
CDR3aa: CASSQAQSRGQETQYF
CDR3nt: TGCGCCAGCAGCCAAGCACAGTCCCGGGGCCAAGAGACCCAGTACTTC

v_gene: TRBV7-6
abundance: NA
j_gene: TRBJ1-1
d_gene: TRBD1
CDR3aa: CASSSRGTNTEAFF
CDR3nt: TGTGCCAGCAGCTCCAGGGGGACTAACACTGAAGCTTTCTTT

v_gene: TRBV28
abundance: few
j_gene: TRBJ1-3
d_gene: TRBD1
CDR3aa: CASSGTGGAGNTIYF
CDR3nt: TGTGCCAGCAGCGGAACAGGGGGGGCTGGAAACACCATATATTTT

v_gene: TRBV29-1
abundance: NA
j_gene: TRBJ2-2
d_gene: NA
CDR3aa: CSVGLGPGELFF
CDR3nt: TGCAGCGTCGGACTGGGTCCCGGGGAGCTGTTTTTT

v_gene: TRBV5-8
abundance: once
j_gene: TRBJ2-1
d_gene: NA
CDR3aa: CASSLDLVYNEQFF
CDR3nt: TGTGCCAGCAGCTTGGATCTCGTCTACAATGAGCAGTTCTTC

v_gene: TRBV4-1
abundance: NA
j_gene: TRBJ2-1
d_gene: NA
CDR3aa: CASSQETSSGYNEQFF
CDR3nt: TGCGCCAGCAGCCAAGAGACTAGTTCTGGCTACAATGAGCAGTTCTTC

v_gene: TRBV7-9
abundance: NA
j_gene: TRBJ2-7
d_gene: TRBD2
CDR3aa: CASSVGTSGGLSSGEQYF
CDR3nt: TGTGCCAGCAGCGTAGGGACTAGCGGAGGGCTCTCCTCGGGGGAGCAGTACTTC

v_gene: TRBV6-5
abundance: NA
j_gene: TRBJ2-1
d_gene: TRBD1
CDR3aa: CASSSGQGFGNEQFF
CDR3nt: TGTGCCAGCAGTTCGGGACAGGGTTTTGGTAATGAGCAGTTCTTC

v_gene: TRBV6-5
abundance: few
j_gene: TRBJ2-1
d_gene: NA
CDR3aa: CASSYSGGFSYNEQFF
CDR3nt: TGTGCCAGCAGTTACTCAGGGGGTTTCTCCTACAATGAGCAGTTCTTC

v_gene: TRBV7-9
abundance: NA
j_gene: TRBJ2-3
d_gene: TRBD2
CDR3aa: CASSLEAGVGTDTQYF
CDR3nt: TGTGCCAGCAGCTTAGAAGCGGGAGTGGGCACAGATACGCAGTATTTT

v_gene: TRBV7-3
abundance: NA
j_gene: TRBJ2-3
d_gene: TRBD2
CDR3aa: CASSLWAGVTDTQYF
CDR3nt: TGTGCCAGCAGCTTGTGGGCGGGAGTCACAGATACGCAGTATTTT

v_gene: TRBV7-6
abundance: NA
j_gene: TRBJ2-2
d_gene: NA
CDR3aa: CASSLVIGGAGGELFF
CDR3nt: TGTGCCAGCAGCTTAGTAATCGGCGGGGCCGGCGGGGAGCTGTTTTTT

v_gene: TRBV19
abundance: NA
j_gene: TRBJ2-1
d_gene: NA
CDR3aa: CASSMAASPYNEQFF
CDR3nt: TGTGCCAGTAGTATGGCAGCTAGCCCCTACAATGAGCAGTTCTTC

v_gene: TRBV4-1
abundance: NA
j_gene: TRBJ2-1
d_gene: NA
CDR3aa: CASSPVSSYNEQFF
CDR3nt: TGCGCCAGCAGCCCGGTAAGCTCCTACAATGAGCAGTTCTTC

v_gene: TRBV4-2
abundance: NA
j_gene: TRBJ2-3
d_gene: TRBD2
CDR3aa: CASSRNMASGGPTDTQYF
CDR3nt: TGTGCCAGCAGCCGAAACATGGCTAGCGGGGGTCCCACAGATACGCAGTATTTT

v_gene: TRBV15
abundance: NA
j_gene: TRBJ2-1
d_gene: NA
CDR3aa: CATSRVGGYNEQFF
CDR3nt: TGTGCCACCAGCAGAGTGGGGGGATACAATGAGCAGTTCTTC

v_gene: TRBV2
abundance: once
j_gene: TRBJ2-3
d_gene: TRBD1
CDR3aa: CASSPHSAQGTDTQYF
CDR3nt: TGTGCCAGCAGCCCCCACTCGGCACAGGGGACAGATACGCAGTATTTT

v_gene: TRBV18
abundance: NA
j_gene: TRBJ2-5
d_gene: NA
CDR3aa: CASSPKSETQYF
CDR3nt: TGTGCCAGCTCACCTAAATCGGAGACCCAGTACTTC

v_gene: TRBV9
abundance: NA
j_gene: TRBJ2-1
d_gene: TRBD1
CDR3aa: CASSLGGQCTQFF
CDR3nt: TGTGCCAGCAGCCTTGGGGGACAGTGTACCCAGTTCTTC

v_gene: TRBV28
abundance: NA
j_gene: TRBJ2-7
d_gene: TRBD1
CDR3aa: CASSFGTGNEQYF
CDR3nt: TGTGCCAGCAGTTTTGGGACAGGCAACGAGCAGTACTTC

v_gene: TRBV5-1
abundance: NA
j_gene: TRBJ1-4
d_gene: NA
CDR3aa: CASSFRDRDEKLFF
CDR3nt: TGCGCCAGCAGCTTTCGCGACAGAGACGAAAAACTGTTTTTT

v_gene: TRBV7-6
abundance: NA
j_gene: TRBJ2-7
d_gene: NA
CDR3aa: CASSSVGVSYEQYF
CDR3nt: TGTGCCAGCAGCTCTGTAGGGGTCTCCTACGAGCAGTACTTC

v_gene: TRBV9
abundance: NA
j_gene: TRBJ1-1
d_gene: TRBD1
CDR3aa: CASSSHLGGQGATEAFF
CDR3nt: TGTGCCAGCAGCTCCCACCTTGGGGGGCAGGGGGCGACTGAAGCTTTCTTT

v_gene: TRBV5-1
abundance: once
j_gene: TRBJ1-2
d_gene: NA
CDR3aa: CASSSTAYGYTF
CDR3nt: TGCGCCAGCAGCTCAACAGCTTATGGCTACACCTTC

v_gene: TRBV7-7
abundance: NA
j_gene: TRBJ2-4
d_gene: NA
CDR3aa: CASSSGGTVAKNIQYF
CDR3nt: TGTGCTAGCAGCTCTGGAGGGACAGTAGCCAAAAACATTCAGTACTTC

v_gene: TRBV6-6
abundance: NA
j_gene: TRBJ1-1
d_gene: TRBD1
CDR3aa: CASSYTGTGTTEAFF
CDR3nt: TGTGCCAGCAGTTACACCGGGACAGGGACAACTGAAGCTTTCTTT

v_gene: TRBV6-6
abundance: once
j_gene: TRBJ1-2
d_gene: TRBD1
CDR3aa: CASTGARQGRDYGYTF
CDR3nt: TGTGCCAGCACCGGGGCCCGACAGGGAAGGGACTATGGCTACACCTTC

v_gene: TRBV27
abundance: NA
j_gene: TRBJ2-7
d_gene: NA
CDR3aa: CASQRRDAPYEQYF
CDR3nt: TGTGCCAGCCAGAGGCGGGACGCTCCCTACGAGCAGTACTTC

v_gene: TRBV7-8
abundance: NA
j_gene: TRBJ2-1
d_gene: TRBD2
CDR3aa: CASSPGGIDEQFF
CDR3nt: TGTGCCAGCAGCCCGGGGGGAATCGATGAGCAGTTCTTC

v_gene: TRBV12-5
abundance: few
j_gene: TRBJ2-5
d_gene: TRBD1
CDR3aa: CASGLVLTGGEETQYF
CDR3nt: TGTGCTAGTGGTTTGGTACTGACAGGGGGCGAAGAGACCCAGTACTTC

v_gene: TRBV4-1
abundance: NA
j_gene: TRBJ1-1
d_gene: TRBD1
CDR3aa: CASSLSDRTYTEAFF
CDR3nt: TGCGCCAGCAGCCTATCGGACAGGACGTACACTGAAGCTTTCTTT

v_gene: TRBV6-8
abundance: NA
j_gene: TRBJ1-2
d_gene: NA
CDR3aa: CASSYPTGWCGYTF
CDR3nt: TGTGCCAGCAGTTACCCTACAGGGTGGTGCGGCTACACCTTC

v_gene: TRBV27
abundance: NA
j_gene: TRBJ2-7
d_gene: TRBD1
CDR3aa: CASSPDRAVGEQYF
CDR3nt: TGTGCCAGCAGTCCGGACAGGGCAGTGGGCGAGCAGTACTTC

v_gene: TRBV29-1
abundance: NA
j_gene: TRBJ2-1
d_gene: TRBD1
CDR3aa: CSGQDRPSLEQFF
CDR3nt: TGCAGCGGGCAGGACAGGCCTTCGCTTGAGCAGTTCTTC

v_gene: TRBV18
abundance: NA
j_gene: TRBJ2-1
d_gene: NA
CDR3aa: CASSPPGGSGQFF
CDR3nt: TGTGCCAGCTCACCACCGGGGGGTTCGGGGCAGTTCTTC

v_gene: TRBV28
abundance: NA
j_gene: TRBJ1-1
d_gene: TRBD1
CDR3aa: CASSPGPGQSMNTEAFF
CDR3nt: TGTGCCAGCAGCCCGGGACCGGGACAGTCGATGAACACTGAAGCTTTCTTT

v_gene: TRBV9
abundance: once
j_gene: TRBJ2-3
d_gene: NA
CDR3aa: CASSVGTASTDTQYF
CDR3nt: TGTGCCAGCAGCGTAGGGACAGCTAGCACAGATACGCAGTATTTT

v_gene: TRBV18
abundance: NA
j_gene: TRBJ2-3
d_gene: TRBD1
CDR3aa: CASRRTGSTSSSTDTQYF
CDR3nt: TGTGCCAGCAGAAGGACAGGCTCCACCTCGTCTAGCACAGATACGCAGTATTTT

v_gene: TRBV7-9
abundance: NA
j_gene: TRBJ1-4
d_gene: NA
CDR3aa: CASSSQDATNEKLFF
CDR3nt: TGTGCCAGCAGCTCACAGGATGCAACTAATGAAAAACTGTTTTTT

v_gene: TRBV2
abundance: NA
j_gene: TRBJ2-3
d_gene: TRBD2
CDR3aa: CASNPGLAFEDTQYF
CDR3nt: TGTGCCAGCAACCCGGGACTAGCATTTGAAGATACGCAGTATTTT

v_gene: TRBV14
abundance: NA
j_gene: TRBJ2-5
d_gene: TRBD2
CDR3aa: CASSRGLAGGIETQYF
CDR3nt: TGTGCCAGCAGCCGGGGACTAGCGGGAGGGATTGAGACCCAGTACTTC

v_gene: TRBV11-3
abundance: NA
j_gene: TRBJ2-3
d_gene: NA
CDR3aa: CASSRTRSTDTQYF
CDR3nt: TGTGCCAGCAGCCGTACTAGGAGCACAGATACGCAGTATTTT

v_gene: TRBV5-1
abundance: NA
j_gene: TRBJ2-1
d_gene: TRBD1
CDR3aa: CASSPNHRGQGGEQFF
CDR3nt: TGCGCCAGCAGCCCCAACCACAGGGGGCAGGGTGGTGAGCAGTTCTTC

v_gene: TRBV2
abundance: NA
j_gene: TRBJ2-1
d_gene: TRBD2
CDR3aa: CASMGTSGWDEQFF
CDR3nt: TGTGCCAGCATGGGGACTAGCGGGTGGGATGAGCAGTTCTTC

v_gene: TRBV19
abundance: once
j_gene: TRBJ1-2
d_gene: NA
CDR3aa: CASSPSTGGGYGYTF
CDR3nt: TGTGCCAGTAGTCCTTCAACGGGGGGCGGCTATGGCTACACCTTC

v_gene: TRBV10-3
abundance: once
j_gene: TRBJ1-6
d_gene: TRBD1
CDR3aa: CAISEGDRVNSPLHF
CDR3nt: TGTGCCATCAGTGAGGGGGACAGGGTGAATTCACCCCTCCACTTT

v_gene: TRBV7-7
abundance: few
j_gene: TRBJ2-3
d_gene: NA
CDR3aa: CASSFLEAGTQYF
CDR3nt: TGTGCCAGCAGCTTTCTCGAAGCGGGTACGCAGTATTTT